These T cell receptor beta chains were read from a single sample in a study of T cell clones after liver transplantation. Produced via immunoSEQ multiplex PCR; TCRdb's table is partial and in-frame only. The table lists 55,000 or so clones, over 55% of them singletons. The sequenced sample was CD4+ T cells from blood, obtained before liver transplant. The receptors derive from a human donor who received a liver transplant. Each CDR3 is given with its conserved first and last residue. Each record gives: D gene, clone size, J gene, V gene, CDR3 protein, CDR3 DNA. D genes are given only for firm matches. Only some rows state a clone size, as once, few, many or a class for expanded clones.

d_gene: TRBD1; abundance: NA; j_gene: TRBJ1-2; v_gene: TRBV4-1; CDR3aa: CASSRTGQVDGYTF; CDR3nt: TGCGCCAGCAGCCGTACGGGACAGGTGGACGGCTACACCTTC
d_gene: TRBD2; abundance: NA; j_gene: TRBJ2-5; v_gene: TRBV5-4; CDR3aa: CASSWTSRETQYF; CDR3nt: TGTGCCAGCAGCTGGACTAGCAGGGAGACCCAGTACTTC
d_gene: NA; abundance: once; j_gene: TRBJ1-2; v_gene: TRBV28; CDR3aa: CASSADRFYGYTF; CDR3nt: TGTGCCAGCAGCGCAGACAGGTTCTATGGCTACACCTTC
d_gene: NA; abundance: NA; j_gene: TRBJ1-1; v_gene: TRBV5-4; CDR3aa: CASSWGGRGYSAEAFF; CDR3nt: TGTGCCAGCAGCTGGGGGGGCAGGGGATATTCCGCTGAAGCTTTCTTT
d_gene: NA; abundance: NA; j_gene: TRBJ1-6; v_gene: TRBV5-4; CDR3aa: CASSAGAGDYNSPLHF; CDR3nt: TGTGCCAGCAGCGCGGGGGCCGGGGATTATAATTCACCCCTCCACTTT
d_gene: NA; abundance: NA; j_gene: TRBJ2-1; v_gene: TRBV11-2; CDR3aa: CASSSTNDRINEQFF; CDR3nt: TGTGCCAGCAGCTCTACGAACGACAGGATCAATGAGCAGTTCTTC
d_gene: NA; abundance: NA; j_gene: TRBJ2-1; v_gene: TRBV5-6; CDR3aa: CASSSLGRGNGNEQFF; CDR3nt: TGTGCCAGCAGCTCCCTTGGGCGGGGAAACGGCAATGAGCAGTTCTTC
d_gene: NA; abundance: few; j_gene: TRBJ2-1; v_gene: TRBV7-7; CDR3aa: CASSPSPGNEQFF; CDR3nt: TGTGCTAGCAGCCCGAGCCCAGGCAATGAGCAGTTCTTC
d_gene: NA; abundance: NA; j_gene: TRBJ2-3; v_gene: TRBV7-9; CDR3aa: CASSSPADTQYF; CDR3nt: TGTGCCAGCAGCTCCCCCGCAGATACGCAGTATTTT
d_gene: NA; abundance: few; j_gene: TRBJ1-6; v_gene: TRBV28; CDR3aa: CASSLTGLSNSPLHF; CDR3nt: TGTGCCAGCAGTCTCACGGGACTTAGTAATTCACCCCTCCACTTT
d_gene: NA; abundance: NA; j_gene: TRBJ1-2; v_gene: TRBV7-8; CDR3aa: CASSLDRRSSAGYTF; CDR3nt: TGTGCCAGCAGCTTGGACAGAAGGTCATCCGCTGGCTACACCTTC
d_gene: NA; abundance: NA; j_gene: TRBJ1-5; v_gene: TRBV15; CDR3aa: CATSSPVLQERARQPQHF; CDR3nt: TGTGCCACCAGCTCCCCCGTGTTACAGGAGCGGGCTAGGCAGCCCCAGCATTTT